Presented here are 24 T cell receptor beta chains from one specimen sequenced in a study of tumor-infiltrating lymphocytes in primary liver carcinoma (dated by TCRdb to the late 2010s). Total RNA and DNA were co-extracted without cell sorting from about 19-30 mg of bulk tissue using the AllPrep DNA/RNA mini kit. Sequencing relied on an Illumina HiSeq 2500. Starting from roughly 500 ng total RNA, TCRbeta-specific cDNA was produced by reverse transcription with a constant-region primer and ProtoScript II reverse transcriptase. Construction of the TCRbeta libraries relied on three nested rounds of multiplex PCR, following a slightly modified ARM-PCR procedure. Each of the first two PCR rounds ran for about 9 cycles and used multiplex TRBV1-TRBV30 forward primers together with a Cbeta reverse primer. The public reads were run again by TCRdb, first through fastp at Q25 and then through MiXCR, and only productive beta chains were kept. Here each entry gathers all rows of one CDR3 protein and keeps the most common genes and DNA. Across this sample there are 70,000 to 95,000 distinct CDR3 sequences, with about 70% seen only once. The ten largest clones represent roughly a quarter of the sample.

Specimen: liver tumor tissue from sampling region 4. Reading the label with the study, this specimen's cell subset or site is: tumor region T4, right-lateral pole. All receptors derive from a man between 40 and 49 years old with primary liver carcinoma and hepatitis B virus infection.

On this clonotype: The junction shows a germline mismatch at one end, possibly a read error. This chain uses TRBV4-1 with TRBJ2-2; weak D call: TRBD1 (6 bases). The CDR3 runs to 16 residues. CDR1 MGHRA and CDR2 YSYEKL come from the germline V gene. The CDR3 loop reads CANGPQGQTKTGELFF. CDR3 DNA sequence: TGCGCCAACGGCCCACAGGGTCAGACGAAGACCGGGGAGCTGTTTTTT.

On this clonotype itself: A read error may explain this, as a much larger clone is one base away. The chain joins TRBV7-9 to TRBJ2-7, with 8 bases aligning to TRBD2. Germline V gene sequence: CDR1 SEHNR, CDR2 FQNEAQ (reference sequence). The CDR3 loop spans 14 amino acids. V lost 4 bases and J lost 6; bases outside the gene matches: 8. The CDR3 sequence: CASSSRLARREQYF. CDR3 coding DNA: TGTGCCAGCAGCTCCAGACTAGCGAGGCGCGAGCAGTACTTC. The variable domain in full, completed from reference TRBV7-9 and TRBJ2-7, reads DTGVSQNPRHKITKRGQNVTFRCDPISEHNRLYWYRQTLGQGPEFLTYFQNEAQLEKSRLLSDRFSAERPKGSFSTLEIQRTEQGDSAMYLCASSSRLARREQYFGPGTRLTVT.

This clonotype is deemed medium-sized. The CDR3 sequence is CASYPGQGHYEQYF. Here the CDR3 DNA reads TGTGCCAGCTACCCGGGACAGGGGCACTACGAGCAGTACTTC. The V call is TRBV6-5, the J call TRBJ2-7; 10 bases line up with TRBD1. This CDR3 spans 14 amino acids. Trimming removed 8 bases from V and 3 bases from J; junction bases left unmatched: 7. CDR1 MNHEY and CDR2 SVGAGI come from the germline V gene.

The rearrangement uses TRBV9 and TRBJ2-3; 7 bases align to TRBD2. V dropped 0 bases and J dropped 4; count of bases not matched to a gene: 5. The CDR3 contains 15 residues. Germline V gene sequence: CDR1 SGDLS, CDR2 YYNGEE. The CDR3 region has the DNA TGTGCCAGCAGCGTAGCGGGCGGGAGCGCAGATACGCAGTATTTT. Translated, it gives CASSVAGGSADTQYF.

This clonotype has a handful of counts. A much larger clone sits a single nucleotide away, making a read error possible. The chain is built from TRBV6-5 and TRBJ2-1, with D maybe TRBD2 (6 bases). Germline lookup yields CDR1 MNHEY and CDR2 SVGAGI. This CDR3 comprises 14 residues. V dropped 6 bases and J dropped 4 bases, with 13 bases sitting between them. The CDR3 region is CASRLLGRYNEQFF. The CDR3 bases are TGTGCCAGCAGACTACTTGGGAGGTACAATGAGCAGTTCTTC.

Details on this clonotype: A clone one base away is much larger, so this may be a read error. CDR3 sequence: CASSPGLANLGDTQYF. The CDR3 DNA follows: TGCGCCAGCAGCCCAGGACTAGCGAATTTGGGCGATACGCAGTATTTT. The genes are TRBV5-1 and TRBJ2-3; 9 bases match TRBD2. The CDR3 consists of 16 residues. J was trimmed by 6 bases and V by 4 bases; bases with no gene match: 12. Germline V gene lookup returns CDR1 SGHRS and CDR2 YFSETQ. The full variable domain, in which reference TRBV5-1 and TRBJ2-3 provide the parts outside the CDR3, is KAGVTQTPRYLIKTRGQQVTLSCSPISGHRSVSWYQQTPGQGLQFLFEYFSETQRNKGNFPGRFSGRQFSNSRSEMNVSTLELGDSALYLCASSPGLANLGDTQYFGPGTRLTVL.

This clonotype is termed medium-sized. The rearrangement links TRBV11-2 to TRBJ1-2; D gene ambiguous. This CDR3 has 13 residues. The germline gives CDR1 SGHAT, CDR2 FQNNGV. V was pared by 2 bases and J by 3 bases, with 7 bases between. In DNA form, the CDR3 reads TGTGCCAGCAGCTTAAGCGTTGACTATGGCTACACCTTC. Amino acids: CASSLSVDYGYTF.

This CDR3 is CASSHLQGLGPQHF. The CDR3 DNA reads as TGCGCCAGCAGCCACCTACAGGGTCTTGGGCCCCAGCATTTT. The V and J genes are TRBV4-1 and TRBJ1-5; possible D gene TRBD1, 6 bases. CDR3 length: 14 residues. Germline V CDR1 and CDR2: MGHRA, YSYEKL. V lost 3 bases and J lost 9, with 15 bases in between.

This clonotype was observed at least ten times. The chain has TRBV7-9 and TRBJ1-1; perhaps TRBD1 as D (5 bases). The CDR3 is 17 residues long. The germline V and J ends were trimmed by 6 bases and 0 bases, with 20 bases remaining between them. Per germline, CDR1 SEHNR and CDR2 FQNEAQ (reference sequence). The CDR3 spells CASRETLRGRMNTEAFF. The CDR3 nucleotides read TGTGCCAGCAGGGAGACCCTAAGGGGCCGGATGAACACTGAAGCTTTCTTT.

About this clonotype: Germline is not matched at one junction end, which may reflect a read error. CDR3 protein: CASSKKANYGYAF. The CDR3 nucleotides are TGCGCCAGCAGCAAGAAAGCTAACTATGGCTACGCCTTC. V gene TRBV4-1 combines with J gene TRBJ1-2; unclear D gene. This CDR3 spans 13 amino acids. Germline assignment: CDR1 MGHRA and CDR2 YSYEKL.

With regard to this clonotype: The CDR3 ends on some other residue instead of the conserved phenylalanine or tryptophan, so this is likely a read error. The chain carries TRBV6-1 and TRBJ1-1, with TRBD1 as a possible D gene (5 bases). Germline V gene lookup returns CDR1 MNHNS and CDR2 SASEGT. This CDR3 comprises 13 residues. CDR3 sequence: CVGRTGGNTEAFL. CDR3 DNA: TGTGTCGGAAGGACCGGGGGAAACACTGAAGCTTTCTTA.

Points on this clonotype: Compared with germline, one end of the junction differs, possibly owing to a read error. V gene TRBV24-1 combines with J gene TRBJ2-3; a possible D gene is TRBD2 (5 bases). Germline V lookup: CDR1 KGHDR, CDR2 SFDVKD. This CDR3 is built from 18 residues. The CDR3 spells CATGDLGSEGADADTQYF. In nucleotides, the CDR3 is TGTGCCACCGGTGATTTGGGTAGTGAGGGAGCGGACGCAGATACGCAGTATTTT.

Of note for this clonotype: The CDR3 does not end in the conserved phenylalanine or tryptophan, so this is likely a read error. The chain carries TRBV11-2 and TRBJ2-3; D might be TRBD2 (5 bases). The germline CDR1 and CDR2 sequences are SGHAT and FQNNGV. The CDR3 contains 16 residues. CDR3 protein: CANSLGSDSSTDAQYY. CDR3 coding DNA: TGTGCCAACAGCTTAGGGTCGGATTCTAGCACAGATGCGCAGTATTAT.

There are many counts of this clonotype. This chain connects TRBV4-1 to TRBJ2-2; 10 bases line up with TRBD1. V was pared by 4 bases and J by 6 bases, with 5 bases of the junction left unmatched. CDR1 and CDR2 from the germline V gene are MGHRA and YSYEKL. The CDR3 is 15 residues long. CDR3 nucleotide sequence: TGCGCCAGCAGCCCGGACAGGGGGAATGCCGGGGAGCTGTTTTTT. Its translation: CASSPDRGNAGELFF.

The chain couples TRBV4-1 to TRBJ1-5; 7 positions agree with TRBD1. The CDR3 is 14 amino acids. Germline CDR1 and CDR2: MGHRA and YSYEKL. The CDR3 DNA is TGCGTCAGTAGCCACCGACAGGGTCTAGGGCCCCAGCATTTT. It yields the protein CVSSHRQGLGPQHF.

Comment on this clonotype: The conserved phenylalanine or tryptophan is not found at the CDR3 terminus, so this likely reflects a read error. The CDR3, as DNA: TGTGCCAGCAGCAAGGGACTAGCGTTTAGCACAGATACACAGTATCTT. Translating it yields CASSKGLAFSTDTQYL. This chain connects TRBV11-1 to TRBJ2-3; 10 positions agree with TRBD2. The CDR3 is made up of 16 amino acids. The germline V gene encodes CDR1 SGHAT and CDR2 FQDESV (reference sequence).

This sequence joins TRBV20-1 and TRBJ2-7; 12 bases agree with TRBD2. Germline V gene sequence: CDR1 DFQATT, CDR2 SNEGSKA (reference sequence). V gave up 5 bases and J gave up 7 bases; unmatched junction bases: 12. The CDR3 runs 15 residues. The CDR3 nucleotides read TGCAGTGCTTCCGGGACTAGCGGGCCCTCGGGGGAGCAGTACTTC. Translated: CSASGTSGPSGEQYF.

This chain connects TRBV29-1 to TRBJ1-2, with 8 bases lining up with TRBD1. V was pared by 8 bases and J by 6 bases, with 8 bases of the junction left unmatched. The CDR3 has 12 residues. Germline-derived CDR1 and CDR2 are SQVTM and ANQGSEA. The CDR3 loop is CSFGTGTNGYTF. DNA for the CDR3: TGCAGCTTTGGGACAGGCACTAATGGCTACACCTTC.

As concerns this clonotype: It is likely a read error, because the conserved phenylalanine at the end of the CDR3 is missing. The rearrangement links TRBV6-5 to TRBJ2-1; D perhaps matches TRBD1 (5 bases). The CDR3 runs 13 residues. Trimming cost V 4 bases and J 9 bases, with 13 bases left between them. CDR1 is MNHEY and CDR2 is SVGAGI in the germline V gene. CDR3 nucleotides: TGTGCCAGCAGTTCGTGGGGCGTATCTGAGCAGTTCTCC. This encodes CASSSWGVSEQFS.

For this clonotype: Because the CDR3 is missing its conserved closing phenylalanine or tryptophan, this is likely a read error. The V and J genes are TRBV11-2 and TRBJ1-3; D perhaps matches TRBD1 (6 bases). CDR1 and CDR2 from the germline V gene are SGHAT and FQNNGV. The CDR3 has 14 residues. The CDR3 nucleotides are TGTGCCAACAGCCCCTCGACAGGAGGGAACACCATATATCTT. This translates into CANSPSTGGNTIYL.

Points on this clonotype: Given a much more abundant clone one base away, this may be a read error. The genes are TRBV5-1 and TRBJ1-4; a weak D match, TRBD1 (5 bases). The CDR3 is 14 residues long. Trimming took 9 bases from V and 6 from J, leaving 18 bases between them. The germline CDR1 and CDR2 sequences are SGHRS and YFSETQ. DNA for the CDR3: TGCGCCAATTCCCAGGGTTTAGCAGATGAAAAACTGTTTTTT. Translation: CANSQGLADEKLFF.

Of note for this clonotype: Germline and junction disagree at one end, which may indicate a read error. CDR3 in amino acids: CGAGDTPTNEKLFF. The DNA for the CDR3 is TGCGGCGCCGGGGACACCCCAACTAATGAAAAACTGTTTTTC. The rearrangement joins TRBV29-1 to TRBJ1-4, with a weak D call TRBD1 (6 bases). The CDR3 contains 14 residues. The germline gives CDR1 SQVTM, CDR2 ANQGSEA.

About this clonotype itself: One junction end does not reproduce the germline sequence, and a read error may be involved. The CDR3 DNA reads as TGTGCTATTGGTGAGTCGTTCACAGATACGCAGTATTTT. Translating it yields CAIGESFTDTQYF. The gene calls are TRBV12-5 and TRBJ2-3, with D hard to call. The CDR3 is 13 amino acids. In germline, CDR1 is LGHNT, CDR2 FRNRAP.

The sample holds one count of this clonotype. A much larger clone is a single base away; this may be a read error. V usage is TRBV5-1 and J usage is TRBJ1-2, with 7 bases identical to TRBD1. Germline-derived CDR1 and CDR2 are SGHRS and YFSETQ. The CDR3 has 13 amino acids. For the CDR3, the DNA is TGCGCCTGCAGGACAGGCCCGAACTATGGCTACACCTTC. This translates into CACRTGPNYGYTF.